These 13 T cell receptor beta chains originate from one sample sequenced in a study of regulatory T cells in long-lasting Graves disease. The TCR beta library used iRepertoire HTBI primers with Arm-PCR amplification of CDR3. TCRdb reprocessed the multiplex PCR reads via MiXCR and lists one record per CDR3 protein. This sample has 500,000 to 700,000 distinct CDR3 sequences, with 15% to 20% found just once. The time point here: newly diagnosed GD, antithyroid drugs for less than 3 months. From RNA extracted from PBMCs, the TCR library was made. Separately, the same data were catalogued under a study of T cells in Graves' hyperthyroidism and ophthalmopathy.

The sequencing used peripheral blood mononuclear cells (PBMCs), collected at new diagnosis, from a patient treated with antithyroid drugs. These receptors were collected from a woman aged 30 to 39 with Graves disease.

In its sample, this clonotype was seen many times. The J gene is TRBJ2-2, the V gene TRBV2; TRBD1 aligns across 8 bases. The V gene end was trimmed by 3 bases and the J gene end by 1 base; junction bases not matched to a gene: 7. Germline CDR1 reads SNHLY; CDR2 reads FYNNEI. The CDR3 has 17 amino acids. The CDR3 region is CASSDEDREGNTGELFF. CDR3 in DNA: TGTGCCAGCAGTGATGAGGACAGGGAAGGGAACACCGGGGAGCTGTTTTTT. Full variable domain (remainder filled in from reference TRBV2 and TRBJ2-2): EPEVTQTPSHQVTQMGQEVILRCVPISNHLYFYWYRQILGQKVEFLVSFYNNEISEKSEIFDDQFSVERPDGSNFTLKIRSTKLEDSAMYFCASSDEDREGNTGELFFGEGSRLTVL.

This clonotype was detected a few times. The chain is built from TRBV6-1 and TRBJ1-2; no reliable D call. The V end was cut by 4 bases, the J end by 4 bases, with 13 bases between. This CDR3 is built from 14 residues. Germline V lookup: CDR1 MNHNS, CDR2 SASEGT. This CDR3 is CASSVVQVSYGYTF. The CDR3 bases are TGTGCCAGCAGTGTAGTCCAGGTCAGCTATGGCTACACCTTC.

Ten or more counts support this clonotype. The rearrangement joins TRBV27 to TRBJ2-5; D may be TRBD1 (5 bases). Trimming removed 5 bases from V and 5 bases from J, with 24 bases in between. The V gene's germline CDR1 is MNHEY and CDR2 SMNVEV (reference sequence). The length of the CDR3 is 17 residues. In DNA form, the CDR3 reads TGTGCCAGCAGTCCAAGTCCATTTCAGGGCTTCCGGGAGACCCAGTACTTC. It codes for CASSPSPFQGFRETQYF.

This sequence joins TRBV5-5 and TRBJ2-7, with D hard to call. V lost 4 bases, J lost 0 bases, and 11 bases lay in between. This CDR3 is built from 14 residues. CDR1 and CDR2 (germline): SGHKS, YYEKEE (reference sequence). The CDR3, as DNA: TGTGCCAGCAGCCTGTTGGGTTTCTCCTACGAGCAGTACTTC. It codes for CASSLLGFSYEQYF. The full variable domain, in which reference TRBV5-5 and TRBJ2-7 provide the parts outside the CDR3, is DAGVTQSPTHLIKTRGQQVTLRCSPISGHKSVSWYQQVLGQGPQFIFQYYEKEERGRGNFPDRFSARQFPNYSSELNVNALLLGDSALYLCASSLLGFSYEQYFGPGTRLTVT.

The table lists this clonotype with many counts. The V gene is TRBV9, the J gene TRBJ2-2, with D possibly being TRBD1 (6 bases). This CDR3 has 15 residues. CDR1 is SGDLS, CDR2 YYNGEE, per germline. Between the trimmed V and J ends, which lost 3 bases and 4 bases, there was a span of 13 bases. In DNA, the CDR3 is TGTGCCAGCAGCGGATCACAGGGACGCACCGGGGAGCTGTTTTTT. Translation: CASSGSQGRTGELFF.

This clonotype came up a few times. The CDR3: CASSPVAVRTDTQYF. The CDR3 DNA follows: TGCGCCAGCAGCCCCGTTGCGGTTCGGACAGATACGCAGTATTTT. The V gene is TRBV5-1, the J gene TRBJ2-3; no definite D call. CDR3 length equals 15 residues. Germline V gives CDR1 SGHRS, CDR2 YFSETQ. V dropped 4 bases and J dropped 3 bases, with 15 bases sitting between them.

The CDR3 DNA reads TGCGCCAGCAGCCAAGTGCTAGCGGGGAATGAGCAGTTCTTC. Protein: CASSQVLAGNEQFF. The gene calls are TRBV4-1 and TRBJ2-1; 9 bases line up with TRBD2. The CDR3 runs to 14 residues. Germline V gene lookup returns CDR1 MGHRA and CDR2 YSYEKL. The J segment lost 7 bases and the V segment lost 1 base, leaving 2 bases of the junction unmatched.

This chain links TRBV7-3 with TRBJ2-1, with D perhaps being TRBD1 or TRBD2 (5 bases each). Germline CDR1 SGHTA, CDR2 FQGTGA. V gave up 5 bases and J gave up 0 bases, with 26 bases separating them. This CDR3 comprises 20 residues. The chain's CDR3 is CASSVQGPLPGTSSYNEQFF. For the CDR3, the DNA is TGTGCCAGCAGCGTGCAAGGACCGTTACCGGGGACCAGCTCCTACAATGAGCAGTTCTTC.

This clonotype was recorded a few times. This chain uses TRBV3-1 with TRBJ2-7; weak D call: TRBD2 (5 bases). The germline V gene has CDR1 LGHDT and CDR2 YNNKEL (reference sequence). This CDR3 has 14 amino acids. Trimming pared 5 bases from V and 6 bases from J, leaving 17 bases between. This CDR3 is CASSYSERKSEQYF. CDR3 bases: TGTGCCAGCAGCTATAGCGAGAGGAAGAGCGAGCAGTACTTC.

This clonotype was counted ten times or more. CDR3 residues: CSARKVGGSYEQYF. The DNA of the CDR3 is TGCAGTGCTAGAAAGGTGGGGGGGTCCTACGAGCAGTACTTC. The chain combines TRBV20-1 with TRBJ2-7, with 7 bases matching TRBD2. V lost 2 bases to trimming and J lost 1 base; unmatched junction nucleotides: 5. The CDR3 runs to 14 residues. In germline, CDR1 is DFQATT, CDR2 SNEGSKA (reference sequence).

This clonotype was detected many times. The chain employs TRBV28 and TRBJ2-5, with TRBD1 matching over 8 bases. J was trimmed by 4 bases and V by 8 bases; bases with no gene match: 9. CDR3 length equals 14 residues. Germline CDR1 MDHEN, CDR2 SYDVKM. The chain's CDR3 is CASAWTGSGETQYF. The DNA for the CDR3 is TGTGCCAGCGCTTGGACAGGGTCGGGAGAGACCCAGTACTTC.

J is TRBJ2-7 and V is TRBV4-2, with a tentative D call TRBD1 (7 bases). The CDR3 runs 14 residues. CDR1 LGHNA and CDR2 YNFKEQ come from the germline V gene. The V gene lost 0 bases and the J gene lost 7 bases, with 13 bases spanning the gap. CDR3 protein: CASSQEVRGAEQYF. The CDR3 DNA reads as TGTGCCAGCAGCCAAGAGGTCAGGGGGGCGGAGCAGTACTTC.

The chain carries TRBV7-2 and TRBJ2-5; TRBD1 or TRBD2 may be the D gene (5 bases each). This CDR3 region has 14 residues. The ends were cut back, 5 bases at V and 5 bases at J, with 15 bases in the middle. CDR1 is SGHTA and CDR2 is FQGNSA in the germline V gene. Here the CDR3 reads CASSLGTYGETQYF. The CDR3 nucleotides are TGTGCCAGCAGCCTCGGGACGTACGGTGAGACCCAGTACTTC.